A few counts support the clone carrying this T cell receptor (beta chain). What it binds is not known. The data belong to a study of cytomegalovirus exposure and HLA in healthy donors. Study results and limitations: Cytomegalovirus-associated status was assigned to 164 TCR beta chains.

Primers: 60 Vbeta forward and 13 Jbeta reverse. TCRdb's copy holds only in-frame clones and misses some; the assay was immunoSEQ multiplex PCR. The repertoire holds hundreds of thousands of clones, with approximately 70% as singletons. Trimming left V 4 bases short and J 7 bases short, with 13 bases between. Germline-derived CDR1 and CDR2 are SQVTM and ANQGSEA. The CDR3 sequence is 12 residues long. Sequencing used PBMCs. The chain uses TRBV29-1 and TRBJ2-5; no clear D. The sequence came from a female donor in good health and CMV-seronegative. CDR3 nucleotide sequence: TGCAGCGTTGTCCTAGACTCAAGGACCCAGTACTTC. It codes for CSVVLDSRTQYF.